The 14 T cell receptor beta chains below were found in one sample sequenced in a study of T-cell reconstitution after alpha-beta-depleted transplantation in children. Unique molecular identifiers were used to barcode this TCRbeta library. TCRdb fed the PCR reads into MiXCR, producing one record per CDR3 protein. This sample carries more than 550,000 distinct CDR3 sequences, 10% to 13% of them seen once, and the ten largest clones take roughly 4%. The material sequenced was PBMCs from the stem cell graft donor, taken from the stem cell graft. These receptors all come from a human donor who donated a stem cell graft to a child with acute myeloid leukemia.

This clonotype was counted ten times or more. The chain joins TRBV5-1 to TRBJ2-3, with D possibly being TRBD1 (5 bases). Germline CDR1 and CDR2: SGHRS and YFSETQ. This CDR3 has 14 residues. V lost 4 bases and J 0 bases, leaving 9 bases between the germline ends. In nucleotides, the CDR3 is TGCGCCAGCAGCGTCCAGGGAAGCACAGATACGCAGTATTTT. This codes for CASSVQGSTDTQYF.

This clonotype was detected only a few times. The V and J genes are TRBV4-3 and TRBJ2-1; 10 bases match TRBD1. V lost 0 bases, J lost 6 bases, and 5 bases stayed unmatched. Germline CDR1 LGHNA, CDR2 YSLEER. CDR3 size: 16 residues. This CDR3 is CASSQDSGQGGNEQFF. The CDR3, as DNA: TGCGCCAGCAGCCAAGACTCCGGACAGGGGGGCAATGAGCAGTTCTTC.

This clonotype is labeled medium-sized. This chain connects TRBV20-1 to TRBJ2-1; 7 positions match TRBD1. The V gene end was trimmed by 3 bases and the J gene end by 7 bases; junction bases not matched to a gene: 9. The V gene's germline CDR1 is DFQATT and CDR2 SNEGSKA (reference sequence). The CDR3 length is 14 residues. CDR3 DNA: TGCAGTGCTAGCGAGGCCGTACAGGGGAATGAGCAGTTCTTC. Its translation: CSASEAVQGNEQFF.

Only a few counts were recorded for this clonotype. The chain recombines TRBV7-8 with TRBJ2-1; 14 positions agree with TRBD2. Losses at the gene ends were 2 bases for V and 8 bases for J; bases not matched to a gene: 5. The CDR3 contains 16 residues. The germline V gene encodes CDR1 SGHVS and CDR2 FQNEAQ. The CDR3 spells CASSLTWTSGRHEQFF. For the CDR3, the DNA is TGTGCCAGCAGCTTAACCTGGACTAGCGGGAGGCATGAGCAGTTCTTC.

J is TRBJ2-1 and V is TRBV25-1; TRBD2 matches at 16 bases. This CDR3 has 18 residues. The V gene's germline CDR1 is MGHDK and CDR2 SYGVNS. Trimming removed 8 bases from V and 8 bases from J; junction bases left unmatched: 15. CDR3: CASSTGLAGGPSADEQFF. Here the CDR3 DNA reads TGTGCCAGCTCTACGGGACTAGCGGGAGGGCCGAGTGCCGATGAGCAGTTCTTC.

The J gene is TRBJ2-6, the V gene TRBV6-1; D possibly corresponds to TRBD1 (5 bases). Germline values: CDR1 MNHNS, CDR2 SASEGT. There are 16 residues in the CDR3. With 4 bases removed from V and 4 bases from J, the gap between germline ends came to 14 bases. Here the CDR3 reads CASSASTAYGANVLTF. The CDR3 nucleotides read TGTGCCAGCAGTGCATCGACAGCGTACGGGGCCAACGTCCTGACTTTC.

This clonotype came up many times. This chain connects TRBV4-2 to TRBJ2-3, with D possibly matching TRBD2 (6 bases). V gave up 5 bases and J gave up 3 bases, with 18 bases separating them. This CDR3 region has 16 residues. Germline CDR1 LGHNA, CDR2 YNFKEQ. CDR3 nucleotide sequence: TGTGCCAGCAGCGTCTGGGCCCAGGGAGGTACAGATACGCAGTATTTT. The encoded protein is CASSVWAQGGTDTQYF.

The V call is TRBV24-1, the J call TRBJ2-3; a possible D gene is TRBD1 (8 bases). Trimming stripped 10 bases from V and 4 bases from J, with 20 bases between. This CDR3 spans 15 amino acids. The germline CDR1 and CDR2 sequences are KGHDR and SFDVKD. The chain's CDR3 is CATEGGQGGADTQYF. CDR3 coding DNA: TGTGCCACGGAGGGAGGACAGGGAGGGGCAGATACGCAGTATTTT.

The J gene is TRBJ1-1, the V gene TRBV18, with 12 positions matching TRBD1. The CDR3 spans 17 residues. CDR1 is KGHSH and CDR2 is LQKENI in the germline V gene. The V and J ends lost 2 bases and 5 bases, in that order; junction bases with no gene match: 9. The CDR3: CASSPGGQGAWVTEAFF. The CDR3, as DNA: TGTGCCAGCTCACCAGGGGGACAGGGGGCTTGGGTGACTGAAGCTTTCTTT.

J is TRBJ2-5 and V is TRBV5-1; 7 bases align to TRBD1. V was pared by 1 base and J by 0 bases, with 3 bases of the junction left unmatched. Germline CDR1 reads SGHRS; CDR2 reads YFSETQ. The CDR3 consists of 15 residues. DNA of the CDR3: TGCGCCAGCAGCTTGTTCGGGACAGACCAAGAGACCCAGTACTTC. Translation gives CASSLFGTDQETQYF.

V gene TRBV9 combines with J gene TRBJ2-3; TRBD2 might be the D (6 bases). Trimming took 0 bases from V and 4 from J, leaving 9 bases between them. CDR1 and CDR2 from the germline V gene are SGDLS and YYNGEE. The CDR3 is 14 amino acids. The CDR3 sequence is CASSVGGGADTQYF. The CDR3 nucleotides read TGTGCCAGCAGCGTAGGTGGAGGGGCAGATACGCAGTATTTT. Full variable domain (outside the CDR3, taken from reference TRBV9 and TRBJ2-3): DSGVTQTPKHLITATGQRVTLRCSPRSGDLSVYWYQQSLDQGLQFLIQYYNGEERAKGNILERFSAQQFPDLHSELNLSSLELGDSALYFCASSVGGGADTQYFGPGTRLTVL.

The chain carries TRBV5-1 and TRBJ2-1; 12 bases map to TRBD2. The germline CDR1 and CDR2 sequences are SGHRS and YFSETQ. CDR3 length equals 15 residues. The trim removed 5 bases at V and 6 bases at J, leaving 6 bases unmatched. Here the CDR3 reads CASREGLAGSNEQFF. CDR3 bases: TGCGCCAGCAGAGAAGGACTAGCGGGGTCCAATGAGCAGTTCTTC.

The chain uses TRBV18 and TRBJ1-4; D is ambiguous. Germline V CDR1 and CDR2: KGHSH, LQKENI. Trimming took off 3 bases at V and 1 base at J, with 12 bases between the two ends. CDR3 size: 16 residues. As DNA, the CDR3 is TGTGCCAGCTCACCTCGGGCTGATGGAACTAATGAAAAACTGTTTTTT. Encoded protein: CASSPRADGTNEKLFF.

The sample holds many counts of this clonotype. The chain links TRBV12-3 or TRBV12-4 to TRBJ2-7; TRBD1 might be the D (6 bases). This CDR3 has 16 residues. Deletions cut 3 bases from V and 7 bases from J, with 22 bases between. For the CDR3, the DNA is TGTGCCAGCAGTTTCCCTATGCAGGGGCGATTAATGGAGCAGTACTTC. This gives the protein CASSFPMQGRLMEQYF.